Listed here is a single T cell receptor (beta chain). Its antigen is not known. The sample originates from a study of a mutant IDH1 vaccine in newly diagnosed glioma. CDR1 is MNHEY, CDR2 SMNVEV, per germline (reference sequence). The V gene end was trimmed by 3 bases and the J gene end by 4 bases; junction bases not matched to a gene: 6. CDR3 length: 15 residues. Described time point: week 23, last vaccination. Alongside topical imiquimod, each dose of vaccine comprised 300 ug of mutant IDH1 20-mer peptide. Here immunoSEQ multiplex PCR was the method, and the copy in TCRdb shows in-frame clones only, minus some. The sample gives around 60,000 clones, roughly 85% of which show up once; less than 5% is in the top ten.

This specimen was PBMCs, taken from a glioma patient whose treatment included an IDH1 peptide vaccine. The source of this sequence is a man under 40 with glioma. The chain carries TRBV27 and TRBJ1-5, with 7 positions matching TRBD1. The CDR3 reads CASSFTGVGNQPQHF. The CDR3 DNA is TGTGCCAGCAGTTTTACAGGGGTTGGGAATCAGCCCCAGCATTTT.